This T cell receptor beta chain was profiled in a study of graft-versus-host responses after intestinal transplantation. Using immunoSEQ multiplex PCR, the repertoire was profiled, and TCRdb retains in-frame clones only, with some absent. This sample has over 70,000 clones, with 83% found just once. This CDR3 has 14 amino acids. Trimming took off 4 bases at V and 3 bases at J, with 13 bases between the two ends. Germline V lookup: CDR1 SQVTM, CDR2 ANQGSEA. Note on this clone: What it recognizes is unknown.

The receptor was isolated from a human donor who received an intestinal transplant. The sample was unstimulated CD8+ T cells sorted from spleen or lymph node cells, taken before intestinal transplant. V and J are TRBV29-1 and TRBJ2-1; D is possibly TRBD1 (6 bases). The CDR3 loop is CSVATGIFYNEQFF. As DNA, the CDR3 is TGCAGCGTTGCCACAGGGATTTTCTACAATGAGCAGTTCTTC.